A single sample gave rise to the 14 T cell receptor beta chains below, sequenced in a study of blood T cell repertoires in COVID-19. Using immunoSEQ multiplex PCR, the repertoire was profiled, and TCRdb retains in-frame clones only, with some absent. This table holds 190,000 or so clones, 87% found once. What was sequenced was PBMCs or T cells enriched from blood (not recorded which). All receptors come from a woman under 40 who had recovered from COVID-19.

This sequence joins TRBV7-2 and TRBJ2-7; 9 nucleotides match TRBD2. The length of the CDR3 is 17 residues. V lost 3 bases, J lost 0 bases, and 9 bases stayed unmatched. Germline lookup yields CDR1 SGHTA and CDR2 FQGNSA. The CDR3 here is CASSLQSSGRGSYEQYF. The DNA for the CDR3 is TGTGCCAGCAGCTTGCAGAGTAGCGGGAGAGGCTCCTACGAGCAGTACTTC.

The chain links TRBV6-2 or TRBV6-3 to TRBJ2-5, with 14 bases identical to TRBD2. This CDR3 is 16 amino acids long. J gave up 3 bases and V 4 bases, and 4 bases lay outside the gene matches. CDR1 is MNHEY and CDR2 is SVGEGT in the germline V gene. CDR3 sequence (DNA): TGTGCCAGCAGTTCCGGGACTAGCGGGAGTAAAGAGACCCAGTACTTC. Translated, it gives CASSSGTSGSKETQYF.

The J gene is TRBJ1-5, the V gene TRBV12-3 or TRBV12-4, with D unclear. This CDR3 comprises 13 residues. V was clipped by 4 bases and J by 6 bases, with 10 bases between them. CDR3 protein: CASSYSSGQPQHF. The CDR3 region has the DNA TGTGCCAGCAGTTACTCCTCAGGTCAGCCCCAGCATTTT.

This chain joins TRBV7-8 and TRBJ2-1; 10 bases fit TRBD2. The junction had 15 bases not matched to a gene; V was cut back by 1 base and J by 3 bases. The CDR3 totals 20 residues. Per the germline V gene, CDR1 is SGHVS and CDR2 is FQNEAQ. The CDR3 is CASSLEGLRGAGGLYNEQFF. The DNA of the CDR3 is TGTGCCAGCAGCTTAGAAGGCCTTCGGGGAGCGGGAGGGCTCTACAATGAGCAGTTCTTC.

This clone was found once. The V call is TRBV5-5, the J call TRBJ1-1; D not certain. V shed 1 base and J shed 5 bases, with 9 bases lying between them. Germline CDR1 reads SGHKS; CDR2 reads YYEKEE (reference sequence). The CDR3 covers 13 residues. The CDR3 protein is CASSLYSGTEAFF. Here the CDR3 DNA reads TGTGCCAGCAGCTTGTATTCAGGTACTGAAGCTTTCTTT.

The chain carries TRBV7-9 and TRBJ2-1; TRBD2 aligns across 9 bases. V lost 2 bases to trimming and J lost 7 bases; unmatched junction nucleotides: 12. CDR3 length: 17 residues. Germline-derived CDR1 and CDR2 are SEHNR and FQNEAQ (reference sequence). The CDR3 DNA reads TGTGCCAGCAGCTTATCGGTGATAGCGGGAGTAGGTAATGAGCAGTTCTTC. This codes for CASSLSVIAGVGNEQFF. The full variable domain, its missing parts supplied by reference TRBV7-9 and TRBJ2-1, is DTGVSQNPRHKITKRGQNVTFRCDPISEHNRLYWYRQTLGQGPEFLTYFQNEAQLEKSRLLSDRFSAERPKGSFSTLEIQRTEQGDSAMYLCASSLSVIAGVGNEQFFGPGTRLTVL.

This chain connects TRBV11-3 to TRBJ2-1; 11 nucleotides line up with TRBD2. The V gene's germline CDR1 is SGHNT and CDR2 YENEEA. Trimming removed 6 bases from V and 6 bases from J; junction bases left unmatched: 7. The CDR3 extends over 15 amino acids. For the CDR3, the DNA is TGTGCCAGCAGACCAGTTCTAGCGGGAGGCAATGAGCAGTTCTTC. This codes for CASRPVLAGGNEQFF. Full variable domain (remainder filled in from reference TRBV11-3 and TRBJ2-1): EAGVVQSPRYKIIEKKQPVAFWCNPISGHNTLYWYLQNLGQGPELLIRYENEEAVDDSQLPKDRFSAERLKGVDSTLKIQPAELGDSAVYLCASRPVLAGGNEQFFGPGTRLTVL.

In this sample, this clone turned up a few times. V and J are TRBV11-1 and TRBJ2-7, with TRBD1 matching over 7 bases. The V and J ends lost 5 bases and 2 bases, in that order; junction bases with no gene match: 6. Germline V gene data show CDR1 as SGHAT and CDR2 as FQDESV (reference sequence). CDR3 length equals 14 residues. The CDR3 protein is CASSQDRTAYEQYF. DNA of the CDR3: TGTGCCAGCAGCCAGGACAGGACAGCCTACGAGCAGTACTTC.

The chain has TRBV12-3 or TRBV12-4 and TRBJ2-7, with D possibly being TRBD2 (5 bases). V lost 3 bases, J lost 3 bases, and 9 bases lay in between. The CDR3 has 13 residues. The CDR3 is CASSLERRYEQYF. The DNA of the CDR3 is TGTGCCAGCAGTTTGGAGCGGCGCTACGAGCAGTACTTC.

The J gene is TRBJ1-3, the V gene TRBV11-2; no reliable D call. The V end was cut by 0 bases, the J end by 2 bases, with 5 bases between. The CDR3 has 14 amino acids. Germline CDR1 is SGHAT and CDR2 is FQNNGV. In nucleotides, the CDR3 is TGTGCCAGCAGCTTAGATATAGCTGGAAACACCATATATTTT. Translating gives CASSLDIAGNTIYF.

The chain is built from TRBV12-3 or TRBV12-4 and TRBJ2-3; 8 nucleotides line up with TRBD1. The CDR3 consists of 13 residues. Unmatched junction bases numbered 2, after V lost 3 bases and J lost 6 bases. The CDR3, as DNA: TGTGCCAGCAGTTTCAGGGGGCTGGATACGCAGTATTTT. Translation gives CASSFRGLDTQYF.

The chain combines TRBV6-2 or TRBV6-3 with TRBJ2-7, with D possibly being TRBD1 (6 bases). This CDR3 spans 16 amino acids. Between the trimmed V and J ends, which lost 4 bases and 4 bases, there was a span of 20 bases. The germline V gene encodes CDR1 MNHEY and CDR2 SVGEGT. The CDR3 bases are TGTGCCAGCAGTTGGGGCAAACAGGGTCCTTTTTACGAGCAGTACTTC. Translated, it gives CASSWGKQGPFYEQYF.

Only one count was recorded for this clone. The chain carries TRBV5-1 and TRBJ1-3; D call uncertain. Germline CDR1 is SGHRS and CDR2 is YFSETQ. V was clipped by 1 base and J by 0 bases, with 14 bases between them. The CDR3 contains 17 residues. The CDR3 nucleotides are TGCGCCAGCAGCTTGTCGTTTGCAAGCCCCTCTGGAAACACCATATATTTT. It specifies CASSLSFASPSGNTIYF.

The chain links TRBV7-5 to TRBJ2-5; the table gives TRBD1 as D, unverified against the DNA. TRBV7-5 is a pseudogene. This CDR3 is built from 14 residues. Here the CDR3 DNA reads TGTGCCAGAAGCTTAGTAGGGGACCAAGAGACCCAGTACTTC. It yields the protein CARSLVGDQETQYF.